The clone carrying this T cell receptor (beta chain) was found a few times. Germline CDR1 is DFQATT and CDR2 is SNEGSKA (reference sequence). V lost 6 bases and J 2 bases, leaving 25 bases between the germline ends. The CDR3 is 17 residues long. The sample originates from a study of blood T cells in healthy people across ages. A sample-barcoded 5' primer and a J-beta primer mix were used in a second PCR of roughly 7 to 12 cycles. TCRdb re-called the 5' RACE reads with MiXCR, one entry per CDR3 protein. In the table there are around 1,700,000 distinct CDR3 sequences, approximately 28% of which are singletons. Caucasian, healthy and from Russia, the donors were aged between about 6 and 90.

This chain joins TRBV20-1 and TRBJ2-5; tentatively, D is TRBD2 (6 bases). What was sequenced was blood. This clonotype was obtained from a woman in her twenties or thirties in good health. The CDR3: CSALKEGRRSWQETQYF. The CDR3 DNA sequence: TGCAGTGCCCTTAAGGAGGGCCGGAGATCTTGGCAAGAGACCCAGTACTTC.